This T cell receptor beta chain originates from a study of blood T cell repertoires in COVID-19. About the study: Specimens from acute and convalescent COVID-19 originated in the United States, Italy and Spain. The cDNA or gDNA used as material had been derived from T cells, B-cell-depleted T cells, or PBMCs.

Assay used: immunoSEQ multiplex PCR; TCRdb lists only in-frame clones, some missing. The data show just over 250,000 clones, roughly four fifths seen once. Germline V gene data show CDR1 as SGHRS and CDR2 as YFSETQ. The CDR3 spans 16 residues. Trimming removed 7 bases at V and 1 base at J, with 18 bases between. The sequenced material came from PBMCs or T cells enriched from blood (not recorded which). V usage is TRBV5-1 and J usage is TRBJ1-3; perhaps TRBD1 as D (6 bases). This sequence originates from a man aged 25 to 40 with acute COVID-19. CDR3 in DNA: TGCGCCAGCGGGGCAGGACAGCCGTTTTCTGGAAACACCATATATTTT. This sequence encodes CASGAGQPFSGNTIYF.